This entry is about one TCR beta chain. Its antigen remains unknown. This sample was taken from a study of PD-L1 blockade in urothelial cancer. Whole-study results and caveats: Pretreatment blood TCR clonality under the median forecast improved survival.

Time point meaning: pretreatment peripheral blood. Locally advanced or metastatic urothelial carcinoma affected the patients. Sequencing used immunoSEQ multiplex PCR; TCRdb keeps in-frame clones, though not all of them. The sample holds approximately 50,000 clones, roughly 84% seen once. Germline assignment: CDR1 SGHNT and CDR2 YYREEE (reference sequence). V was cut by 3 bases and J by 5 bases, with 12 bases left in between. This CDR3 has 13 amino acids. This TCR came from a man aged 50 to 59 with urothelial cancer. This sequence joins TRBV5-4 and TRBJ2-7; no firm D call. The material sequenced was PBMCs, taken around atezolizumab (anti-PD-L1) treatment. DNA of the CDR3: TGTGCCAGCAGCTCCGTGGCCGTCCACGAGCAGTACTTC. This sequence encodes CASSSVAVHEQYF.